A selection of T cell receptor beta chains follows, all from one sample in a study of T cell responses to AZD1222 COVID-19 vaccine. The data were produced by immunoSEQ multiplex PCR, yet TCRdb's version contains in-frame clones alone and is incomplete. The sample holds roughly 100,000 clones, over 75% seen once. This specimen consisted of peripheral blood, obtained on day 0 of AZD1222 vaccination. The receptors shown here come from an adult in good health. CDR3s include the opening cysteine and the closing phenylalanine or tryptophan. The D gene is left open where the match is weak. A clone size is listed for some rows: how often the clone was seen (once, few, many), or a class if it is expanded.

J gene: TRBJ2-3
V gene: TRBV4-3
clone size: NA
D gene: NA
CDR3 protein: CASSQVMGTDTQYF
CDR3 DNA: TGCGCCAGCAGCCAAGTTATGGGCACAGATACGCAGTATTTT

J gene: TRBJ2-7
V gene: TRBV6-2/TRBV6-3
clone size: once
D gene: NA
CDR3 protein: CASSYSNLADYEQYF
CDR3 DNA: TGTGCCAGCAGTTACTCGAACCTTGCGGACTACGAGCAGTACTTC

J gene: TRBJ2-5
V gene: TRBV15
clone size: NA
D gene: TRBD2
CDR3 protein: CATSPHGLEDQYF
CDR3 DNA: TGTGCCACCAGCCCACATGGACTAGAGGACCAGTACTTC

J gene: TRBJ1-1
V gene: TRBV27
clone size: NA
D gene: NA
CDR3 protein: CASSLYDGDPQAFF
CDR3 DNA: TGTGCCAGCAGTTTATACGACGGGGACCCCCAAGCTTTCTTT

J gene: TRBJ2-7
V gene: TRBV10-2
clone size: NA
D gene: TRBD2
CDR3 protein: CASSEFGGGPYEQYF
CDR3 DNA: TGCGCCAGCAGTGAGTTCGGGGGGGGGCCCTACGAGCAGTACTTC

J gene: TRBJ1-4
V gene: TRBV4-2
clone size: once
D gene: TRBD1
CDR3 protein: CASRKGDSGPNEKLFF
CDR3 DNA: TGTGCCAGCAGAAAGGGGGACAGCGGACCTAATGAAAAACTGTTTTTT

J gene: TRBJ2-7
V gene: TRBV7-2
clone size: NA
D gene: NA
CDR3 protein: CASSLGQLYEQYF
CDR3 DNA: TGTGCCAGCAGCTTAGGACAGCTCTACGAGCAGTACTTC

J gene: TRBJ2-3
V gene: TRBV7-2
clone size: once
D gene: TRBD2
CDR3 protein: CASSPGLATDTQYF
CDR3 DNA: TGTGCCAGCAGCCCCGGACTAGCGACAGATACGCAGTATTTT

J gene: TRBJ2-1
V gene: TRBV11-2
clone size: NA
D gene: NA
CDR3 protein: CASSFSGLYNEQFF
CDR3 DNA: TGTGCCAGCAGCTTTAGCGGCCTCTACAATGAGCAGTTCTTC

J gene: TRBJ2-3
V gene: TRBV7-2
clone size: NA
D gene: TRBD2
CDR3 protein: CASSLLAGEDTQYF
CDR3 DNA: TGTGCCAGCAGCTTATTAGCGGGAGAAGATACGCAGTATTTT

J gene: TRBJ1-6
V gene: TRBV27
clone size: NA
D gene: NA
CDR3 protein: CASSFEGLGNSPLHF
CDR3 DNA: TGTGCCAGCAGTTTTGAGGGGCTGGGTAATTCACCCCTCCACTTT

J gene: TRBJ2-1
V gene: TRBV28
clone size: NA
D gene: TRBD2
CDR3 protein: CGTLAGSSYNEQFF
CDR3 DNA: TGTGGTACCCTAGCGGGATCCTCCTACAATGAGCAGTTCTTC

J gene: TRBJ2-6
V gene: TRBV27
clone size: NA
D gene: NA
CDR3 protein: CASSPHSGANVLTF
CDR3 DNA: TGTGCCAGCAGTCCTCACTCTGGGGCCAACGTCCTGACTTTC

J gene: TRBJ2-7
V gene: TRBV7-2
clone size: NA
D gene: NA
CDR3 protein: CASSFSRVVEQYF
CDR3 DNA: TGTGCCAGCAGCTTTTCCAGGGTAGTGGAGCAGTACTTC

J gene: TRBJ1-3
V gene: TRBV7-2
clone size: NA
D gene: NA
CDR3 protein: CASSLVQGGNTIYF
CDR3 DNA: TGTGCCAGCAGCTTAGTACAGGGTGGAAACACCATATATTTT

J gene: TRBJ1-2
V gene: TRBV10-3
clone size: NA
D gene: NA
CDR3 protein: CAISENGHGYTF
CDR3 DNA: TGTGCCATCAGTGAGAACGGGCACGGCTACACCTTC

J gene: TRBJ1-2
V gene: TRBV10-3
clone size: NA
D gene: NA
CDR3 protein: CAIRGGKVSEYGYTF
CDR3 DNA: TGTGCCATCAGGGGGGGGAAGGTCAGTGAATATGGCTACACCTTC

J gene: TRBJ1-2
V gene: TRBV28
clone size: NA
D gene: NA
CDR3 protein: CASSGRGDTRAAGYTF
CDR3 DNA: TGTGCCAGCAGTGGTAGGGGGGACACGAGGGCGGCTGGCTACACCTTC

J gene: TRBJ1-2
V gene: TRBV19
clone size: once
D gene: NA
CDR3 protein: CASLLGESGYTF
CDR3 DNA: TGTGCCAGTCTGCTGGGGGAGTCTGGCTACACCTTC

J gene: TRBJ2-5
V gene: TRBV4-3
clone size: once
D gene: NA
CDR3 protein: CASSQDRTTSETQYF
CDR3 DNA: TGCGCCAGCAGCCAAGATAGGACTACCTCCGAGACCCAGTACTTC

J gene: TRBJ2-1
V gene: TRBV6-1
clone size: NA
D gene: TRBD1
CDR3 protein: CASSDVGTAQFF
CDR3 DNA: TGTGCCAGCAGTGACGTGGGGACAGCGCAGTTCTTC

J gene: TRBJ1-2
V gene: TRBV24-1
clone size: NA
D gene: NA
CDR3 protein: CATGLQGKNDYGYTF
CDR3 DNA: TGTGCCACCGGCCTTCAGGGTAAGAATGACTATGGCTACACCTTC

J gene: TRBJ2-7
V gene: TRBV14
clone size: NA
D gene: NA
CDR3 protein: CASSQATSEQYF
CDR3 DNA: TGTGCCAGCAGCCAAGCGACTAGCGAGCAGTACTTC

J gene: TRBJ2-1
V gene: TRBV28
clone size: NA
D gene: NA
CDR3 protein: CASSFSPNEQFF
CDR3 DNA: TGTGCCAGCAGTTTCTCCCCTAATGAGCAGTTCTTC

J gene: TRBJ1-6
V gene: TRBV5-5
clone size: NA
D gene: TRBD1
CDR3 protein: CASSLAGTENSPLHF
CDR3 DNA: TGTGCCAGCAGCCTTGCCGGGACAGAAAATTCACCCCTCCACTTT

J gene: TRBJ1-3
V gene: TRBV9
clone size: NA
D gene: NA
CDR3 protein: CAGSSSDGSSGNTIYF
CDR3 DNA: TGTGCCGGATCATCATCAGACGGGAGCTCTGGAAACACCATATATTTT

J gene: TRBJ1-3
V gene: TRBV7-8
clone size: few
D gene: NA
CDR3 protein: CASSDRRFSGNTIYF
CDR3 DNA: TGTGCCAGCAGTGACAGGCGATTCTCTGGAAACACCATATATTTT

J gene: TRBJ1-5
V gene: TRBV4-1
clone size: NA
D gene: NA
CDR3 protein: CASSQPPGTVGNQPQHF
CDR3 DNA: TGCGCCAGCAGCCAACCACCGGGGACGGTCGGCAATCAGCCCCAGCATTTT

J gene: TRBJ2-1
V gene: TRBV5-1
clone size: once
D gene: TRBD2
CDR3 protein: CASSPLAEANNEQFF
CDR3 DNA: TGCGCCAGCAGCCCGCTAGCGGAGGCTAACAATGAGCAGTTCTTC

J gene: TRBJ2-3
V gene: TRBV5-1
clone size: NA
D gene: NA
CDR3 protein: CASSLGGGPTTGDTQYF
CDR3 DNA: TGCGCCAGCAGCTTGGGCGGGGGACCCACTACAGGGGATACGCAGTATTTT

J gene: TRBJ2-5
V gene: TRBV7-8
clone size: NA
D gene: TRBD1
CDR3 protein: CASSPGTGERETQYF
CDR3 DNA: TGTGCCAGCAGCCCGGGGACAGGGGAGAGGGAGACCCAGTACTTC

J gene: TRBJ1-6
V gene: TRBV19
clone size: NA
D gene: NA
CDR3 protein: CATRVSSNSPLHF
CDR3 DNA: TGTGCCACCCGAGTGAGCTCAAATTCACCCCTCCACTTT

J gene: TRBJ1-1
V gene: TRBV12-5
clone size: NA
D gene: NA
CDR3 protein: CASGPPGEGVNTEAFF
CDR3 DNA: TGTGCTAGTGGTCCCCCAGGGGAAGGGGTTAACACTGAAGCTTTCTTT

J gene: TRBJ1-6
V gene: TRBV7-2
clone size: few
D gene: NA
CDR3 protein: CASSTNRNSPLHF
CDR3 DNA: TGTGCCAGCAGCACCAATCGAAATTCACCCCTCCACTTT

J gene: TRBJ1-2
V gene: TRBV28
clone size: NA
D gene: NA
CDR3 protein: CASRNGLIYGYTF
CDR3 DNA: TGTGCCAGCAGAAATGGACTGATCTATGGCTACACCTTC